The T cell receptor (beta chain) under discussion was sequenced for a study of OX40 agonist ivuxolimab in advanced cancers. In the study overall: Clinicians treated patients with ivuxolimab, an agonistic anti-OX40 (CD134) antibody. Patients undergoing dose escalation presented with hepatocellular carcinoma, melanoma, renal cell or head and neck cancer. Study observations and caveats: Certain nonresponding patients likewise had low normalized T-cell clonal expansion. CD4+ T cells averaged fewer expanded clones than CD8+ T cells.

Sequencing used immunoSEQ multiplex PCR; TCRdb keeps in-frame clones, though not all of them. The table includes fewer than 100,000 clones, roughly nine tenths detected once. Remarks on this clone: Its antigen is undetermined.

From germline, CDR1 is SGHVS and CDR2 FNYEAQ. The V end was cut by 5 bases, the J end by 10 bases, with 9 bases between. The CDR3 runs to 11 residues. Sequences were derived from CD4+ or CD8+ T cells sorted from blood, sampled in a trial of the OX40 agonist ivuxolimab. The sequence derives from an adult with an advanced solid tumor such as melanoma, head and neck, liver or kidney cancer. The rearrangement joins TRBV7-6 to TRBJ2-1, with a weak D call TRBD1 (5 bases). CDR3 nucleotides: TGTGCCAGCAGCACCAAGGGGGAGCAGTTCTTC. Residues: CASSTKGEQFF.